This TCR beta chain was identified during a study of T-cell memory formation after mild COVID-19. Overall study results and limits: Contracting CD4+ clones sat mainly in CM and EM; CD8+ in EMRA. That cross-reactive memory joined was suggested by some responding clones appearing in pre-infection memory.

V lost 4 bases and J 4 bases, leaving 16 bases between the germline ends. In germline, CDR1 is DFQATT, CDR2 SNEGSKA (reference sequence). This CDR3 is 14 amino acids long. This clonotype showed up many times. Its antigen is undetermined. TCRdb used MiXCR to reprocess the 5' RACE reads, holding one entry per CDR3 protein. The sample includes a few hundred thousand distinct CDR3 sequences, around 8% of them seen just once. Sequenced: PBMCs or a T cell subset sorted from them (not recorded which). The chain has TRBV20-1 and TRBJ1-1, with TRBD1 as a possible D gene (6 bases). This clonotype originated in a man between 18 and 35 years old who had mild COVID-19 (a few samples of this study predate the infection). Cell type and time point are not known. For the CDR3, the DNA is TGCAGTGCTATTTCGGGGGGCGCGGGCACTGAAGCTTTCTTT. Translating it yields CSAISGGAGTEAFF.